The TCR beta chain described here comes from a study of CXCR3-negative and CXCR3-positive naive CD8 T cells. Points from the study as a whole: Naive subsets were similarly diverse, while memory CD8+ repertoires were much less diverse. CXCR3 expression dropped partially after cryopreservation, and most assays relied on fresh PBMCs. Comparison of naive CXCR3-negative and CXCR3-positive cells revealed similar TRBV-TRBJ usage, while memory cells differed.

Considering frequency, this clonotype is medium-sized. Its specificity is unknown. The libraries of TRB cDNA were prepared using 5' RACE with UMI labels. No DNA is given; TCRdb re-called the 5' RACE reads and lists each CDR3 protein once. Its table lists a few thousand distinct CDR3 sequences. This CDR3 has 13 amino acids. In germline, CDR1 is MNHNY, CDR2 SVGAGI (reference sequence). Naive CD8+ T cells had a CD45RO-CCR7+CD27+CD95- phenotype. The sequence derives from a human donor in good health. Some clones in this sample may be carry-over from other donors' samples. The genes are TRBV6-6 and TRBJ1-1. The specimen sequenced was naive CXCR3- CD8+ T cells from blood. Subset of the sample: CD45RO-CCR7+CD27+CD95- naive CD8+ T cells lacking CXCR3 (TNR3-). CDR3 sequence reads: CASSWEEDTEAFF.